These 15 T cell receptor beta chains share one sample of origin, sequenced in a study of regulatory and conventional T cells in RAG deficiency. The sorted conventional CD4+ T cells were CD25-low and CD127-high, with genomic DNA sequenced. Assay used: immunoSEQ multiplex PCR; TCRdb lists only in-frame clones, some missing. The data hold about 30,000 clones, with 96% observed a single time. These records were also assigned to another study, of regulatory T cells. Per that paper: The primer mix had 52 TRBV and 13 TRBJ primers.

The sequenced material came from CD25- CD4+ T cells sorted from blood. The source of these receptors is a human donor in good health.

The chain is built from TRBV7-2 and TRBJ2-5; D may be TRBD2 (5 bases). Germline values: CDR1 SGHTA, CDR2 FQGNSA. The CDR3 is 13 amino acids. The V end lost 7 bases, the J end lost 2 bases, and 11 bases lay between the germline ends. The CDR3 nucleotides are TGTGCCAGCACGAGAGGGTTGCAAGAGACCCAGTACTTC. Protein: CASTRGLQETQYF. Full variable domain (remainder filled in from reference TRBV7-2 and TRBJ2-5): GAGVSQSPSNKVTEKGKDVELRCDPISGHTALYWYRQSLGQGLEFLIYFQGNSAPDKSGLPSDRFSAERTGGSVSTLTIQRTQQEDSAVYLCASTRGLQETQYFGPGTRLLVL.

CDR3 coding DNA: TGTGCCAGCCAGCGGGAGGGCCTCGGTGAGCAGTTCTTC. Translating gives CASQREGLGEQFF. The chain joins TRBV7-2 to TRBJ2-1; the match to TRBD2 covers 10 bases. The ends lost 8 bases at V and 9 bases at J; junction bases unmatched: 7. CDR1 is SGHTA, CDR2 FQGNSA, per germline. The CDR3 has 13 residues. Using reference TRBV7-2 and TRBJ2-1 for the parts outside the CDR3, the full variable domain is GAGVSQSPSNKVTEKGKDVELRCDPISGHTALYWYRQSLGQGLEFLIYFQGNSAPDKSGLPSDRFSAERTGGSVSTLTIQRTQQEDSAVYLCASQREGLGEQFFGPGTRLTVL.

V usage is TRBV7-9 and J usage is TRBJ1-1, with D possibly matching TRBD1 (6 bases). Trimming removed 4 bases from V and 4 bases from J, with 16 bases in between. The CDR3 has 15 residues. Germline CDR1 and CDR2: SEHNR and FQNEAQ (reference sequence). The CDR3 spells CASSSSNRVSTEAFF. In nucleotides, the CDR3 is TGTGCCAGCAGCTCAAGCAACAGGGTTTCCACTGAAGCTTTCTTT.

The chain uses TRBV5-8 and TRBJ1-1; the match to TRBD1 covers 7 bases. V gave up 4 bases and J gave up 4 bases; unmatched junction bases: 16. The germline gives CDR1 SGHTS, CDR2 YDEGEE. This CDR3 is built from 17 residues. CDR3 protein: CASSSYTRTTGITEAFF. CDR3 nucleotide sequence: TGTGCCAGCAGCAGCTATACTCGGACGACAGGGATCACTGAAGCTTTCTTT.

The rearrangement links TRBV10-3 to TRBJ1-1; the D gene is possibly TRBD1 (6 bases). Germline V gene data show CDR1 as ENHRY and CDR2 as SYGVKD. This CDR3 is 13 amino acids long. V was cut by 8 bases and J by 1 base, with 11 bases left in between. This chain's CDR3 is CAILRDKNTEAFF. CDR3 nucleotide sequence: TGTGCCATCCTCCGGGACAAGAACACTGAAGCTTTCTTT.

The genes are TRBV20-1 and TRBJ1-2; D is unresolved. This CDR3 is built from 11 residues. Germline V gene data show CDR1 as DFQATT and CDR2 as SNEGSKA (reference sequence). V lost 5 bases and J lost 6, with 10 bases in between. This chain's CDR3 is CSARNGNGYTF. In nucleotides, the CDR3 is TGCAGTGCTCGAAACGGTAATGGCTACACCTTC.

This chain connects TRBV28 to TRBJ1-1; D not certain. Trimming cost V 6 bases and J 0 bases, with 14 bases left between them. The germline V gene encodes CDR1 MDHEN and CDR2 SYDVKM. The CDR3 runs to 15 residues. The CDR3 here is CASSPLVTVNTEAFF. As DNA, the CDR3 is TGTGCCAGCAGCCCGCTCGTTACAGTGAACACTGAAGCTTTCTTT.

This chain connects TRBV7-9 to TRBJ2-3; D unresolved. Germline CDR1 is SEHNR and CDR2 is FQNEAQ (reference sequence). Trimming removed 2 bases at V and 1 base at J, with 10 bases between. The CDR3 has 15 amino acids. For the CDR3, the DNA is TGTGCCAGCAGCTTATTAACAGCCCGCACAGATACGCAGTATTTT. It translates to CASSLLTARTDTQYF.

This clone was seen a few times. The chain couples TRBV27 to TRBJ1-5, with D possibly being TRBD1 (5 bases). CDR1 and CDR2 (germline): MNHEY, SMNVEV (reference sequence). Trimming shortened V by 5 bases and J by 0 bases, and 17 bases separated the two germline ends. The CDR3 runs to 17 residues. CDR3 sequence (DNA): TGTGCCAGCAGTCCTAGGGCAGGGACTTATAGCAATCAGCCCCAGCATTTT. Its translation: CASSPRAGTYSNQPQHF.

V usage is TRBV18 and J usage is TRBJ1-3; D unclear. Germline CDR1 reads KGHSH; CDR2 reads LQKENI. The CDR3 loop spans 17 amino acids. The V gene lost 1 base and the J gene lost 0 bases, with 13 bases spanning the gap. The CDR3 is CASSPLELAVSGNTIYF. The CDR3 DNA is TGTGCCAGCTCACCACTCGAGCTAGCAGTCTCTGGAAACACCATATATTTT.

Note on this clone: This sample also contains other DNA sequences that code for the same CDR3. The chain carries TRBV20-1 and TRBJ1-1; perhaps TRBD1 as D (5 bases). CDR3 length: 11 amino acids. V shed 7 bases and J shed 11 bases, with 17 bases lying between them. Germline lookup yields CDR1 DFQATT and CDR2 SNEGSKA (reference sequence). CDR3 amino acids: CSVRTVTEAFF. In DNA, the CDR3 is TGCAGTGTTAGGACGGTGACAGAGGCTTTCTTT.

This rearrangement joins TRBV18 to TRBJ1-5; no firm D call. CDR1 and CDR2 from the germline V gene are KGHSH and LQKENI. V was trimmed by 2 bases and J by 7 bases, leaving 12 bases between them. This CDR3 comprises 14 residues. CDR3 bases: TGTGCCAGCTCACCAGTCGACTCGGGGCAGCCCCAGCATTTT. As protein: CASSPVDSGQPQHF.

The chain recombines TRBV7-8 with TRBJ2-7, with 7 bases fitting TRBD1. Germline assignment: CDR1 SGHVS and CDR2 FQNEAQ. There are 14 residues in the CDR3. With 5 bases clipped from V and 2 bases from J, the junction kept 6 bases outside the gene matches. CDR3: CASSGQTGTYEQYF. DNA of the CDR3: TGTGCCAGCAGCGGACAGACAGGGACCTACGAGCAGTACTTC.

The chain uses TRBV9 and TRBJ2-3, with 9 bases lining up with TRBD2. V was clipped by 4 bases and J by 3 bases; unmatched bases: 12. The CDR3 has 17 amino acids. Germline assignment: CDR1 SGDLS and CDR2 YYNGEE. The CDR3 loop reads CASSHTGSGSGTDTQYF. As DNA, the CDR3 is TGTGCCAGCAGCCATACAGGTAGCGGGAGTGGTACAGATACGCAGTATTTT.

The CDR3 reads CASRGTTGRTEAFF. In DNA form, the CDR3 reads TGTGCCAGCAGGGGGACGACAGGGAGAACTGAAGCTTTCTTT. The chain recombines TRBV9 with TRBJ1-1; 7 bases are shared with TRBD1. The junction had 9 bases not matched to a gene; V was cut back by 5 bases and J by 5 bases. From germline, CDR1 is SGDLS and CDR2 YYNGEE. The CDR3 runs 14 residues.